What follows describes a single TCR beta chain. This specimen comes from a study of blood T cell repertoires in COVID-19. Across the study: COVID-19 samples from acute and convalescent phases originated in the United States, Italy and Spain. T cells, B-cell-depleted T cells, or PBMCs supplied cDNA or gDNA.

V shed 3 bases, J shed 8 bases, and the junction held 6 bases outside the gene matches. The CDR3 runs 15 residues. CDR1 is SGHRS, CDR2 YFSETQ, per germline. Authors' processing steps: Researchers report that nucleated cell counts were estimated from reference gene primer amplification. The protocol was immunoSEQ multiplex PCR, while the TCRdb copy is restricted to in-frame clones and leaves out a portion. V and J calls and clone size come straight from that table; D and trimming were deduced from the DNA. The sample lists 200,000 or so clones, around 84% occurring once. Sequenced: peripheral blood. The chain uses TRBV5-1 and TRBJ2-1; 12 bases agree with TRBD2. The sequence derives from a human donor in a cohort sampled during active COVID-19. The CDR3 region has the DNA TGCGCCAGCAGCTGGGGACTAGCGGGCTTGGATGAGCAGTTCTTC. The encoded protein is CASSWGLAGLDEQFF.